Described below is a single TCR beta chain sequence and its context. The antigen remains undetermined. The data were taken from a study of cytomegalovirus exposure and HLA in healthy donors. Study-level points and caveats: One later analysis, an examination of the roughly 110 validation repertoires, found that first-cohort TCR clusters tended to co-occur in them.

Clones were read by immunoSEQ multiplex PCR, and TCRdb kept only the in-frame ones, dropping some. This table holds more than 50,000 clones, around 94% found once. The germline gives CDR1 SGHRS, CDR2 YFSETQ. The CDR3 sequence is 15 residues long. V was cut by 0 bases and J by 2 bases, with 12 bases left in between. This chain links TRBV5-1 with TRBJ2-7, with a possible D match to TRBD1 (6 bases). Sequencing was done on a sample of PBMCs. This TCR was recovered from a man aged 18-30 years in good health and CMV-seronegative. CDR3 loop: CASSLGGQGTYEQYF. CDR3 DNA sequence: TGCGCCAGCAGCTTGGGGGGTCAGGGGACCTACGAGCAGTACTTC.